The present T cell receptor beta chain was sequenced within a study of T-cell memory formation after mild COVID-19. Overall study context: Among the donors, TCR clusters were largely specific to each donor. Study-level points and caveats: Clones that got smaller from day 15 to 85 had even CD4/CD8, while clones growing later tipped toward CD4+. Pre-infection memory showed some responding clones, and this suggested that cross-reactive memory joined. Mainly in CM and EM were contracting CD4+ clones; CD8+ were in EMRA.

With 5 bases removed from V and 4 bases from J, the gap between germline ends came to 18 bases. This CDR3 comprises 16 residues. Germline CDR1 is SGHTA and CDR2 is FQGTGA. Comments on this clonotype: Its antigen is as yet unknown.

One entry per CDR3 protein, called by TCRdb with MiXCR from the 5' RACE reads. The table records around 110,000 distinct CDR3 sequences, about a sixth of them present only once. Sequencing was carried out using PBMCs or a T cell subset sorted from them (not recorded which). The receptor's source is an adult woman who had mild COVID-19 (a few samples of this study predate the infection). Cell type and time point are not known. This rearrangement joins TRBV7-3 to TRBJ2-1, with D possibly being TRBD1 (6 bases). CDR3: CASSIGGASTYNEQFF. The CDR3 nucleotides read TGTGCCAGCAGCATAGGGGGAGCCTCCACTTACAATGAGCAGTTCTTC.